The clone carrying this T cell receptor (beta chain) was seen a few times. Antigen specificity is unknown. The hyperthyroidism patients had all been newly diagnosed, and their disease duration was under 2 months. Their ages ranged from 18 to 65 years. PBMCs were collected from an approximately 9 ml volume of fresh peripheral blood. The V end lost 7 bases, the J end lost 0 bases, and 11 bases lay between the germline ends. The CDR3 runs to 14 residues. Per the germline V gene, CDR1 is MGHDK and CDR2 is SYGVNS. These data come from a study of T cells in Graves' hyperthyroidism and ophthalmopathy. Study-wide results and limits: Stable hyperthyroidism was separated from ophthalmopathy by a model based on 13 V-J features.

Amplification targeted TCR beta CDR3 regions from RNA transcripts. A first-round RT-PCR of the TCR CDR3 used the HTBI primer set. TCRdb reprocessed the multiplex PCR reads via MiXCR and lists one record per CDR3 protein. The sample comprises fewer than 700,000 distinct CDR3 sequences, roughly 15% of which are singletons, and 3.5% to 4% rests with the top ten. The TCR originated in a young woman with Graves' hyperthyroidism. Sequenced input: blood. The chain recombines TRBV25-1 with TRBJ2-3; no clear D. The CDR3 nucleotides are TGTGCCAGCACCGACACGTCTAGCACAGATACGCAGTATTTT. Protein product: CASTDTSSTDTQYF.